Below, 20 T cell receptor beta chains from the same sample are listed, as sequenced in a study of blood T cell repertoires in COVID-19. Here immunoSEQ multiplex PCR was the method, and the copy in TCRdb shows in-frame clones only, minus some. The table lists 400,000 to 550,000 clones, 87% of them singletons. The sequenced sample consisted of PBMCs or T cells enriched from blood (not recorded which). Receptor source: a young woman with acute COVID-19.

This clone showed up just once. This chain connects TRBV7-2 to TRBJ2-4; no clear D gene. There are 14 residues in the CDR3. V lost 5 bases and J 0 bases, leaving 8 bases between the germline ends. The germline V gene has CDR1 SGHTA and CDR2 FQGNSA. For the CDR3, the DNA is TGTGCCAGCAGCCCCCAGAAAGCCAAAAACATTCAGTACTTC. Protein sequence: CASSPQKAKNIQYF.

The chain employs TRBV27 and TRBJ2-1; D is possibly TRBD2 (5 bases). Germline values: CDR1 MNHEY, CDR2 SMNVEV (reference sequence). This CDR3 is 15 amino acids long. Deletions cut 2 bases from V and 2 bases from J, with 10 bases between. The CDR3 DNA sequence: TGTGCCAGCAGTTTAGAGGGTCTTACCTACAATGAGCAGTTCTTC. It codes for CASSLEGLTYNEQFF.

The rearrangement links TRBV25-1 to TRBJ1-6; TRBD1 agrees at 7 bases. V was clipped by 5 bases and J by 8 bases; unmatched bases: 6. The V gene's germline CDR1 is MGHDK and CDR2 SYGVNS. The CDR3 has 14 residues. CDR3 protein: CASSFDRVDSPLHF. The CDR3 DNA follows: TGTGCCAGCAGTTTCGACAGGGTTGATTCACCCCTCCACTTT.

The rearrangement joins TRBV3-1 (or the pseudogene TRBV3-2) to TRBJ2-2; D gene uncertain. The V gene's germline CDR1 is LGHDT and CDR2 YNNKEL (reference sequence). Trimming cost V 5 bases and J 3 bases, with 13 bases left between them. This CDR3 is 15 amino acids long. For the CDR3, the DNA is TGTGCCAGCAGCTCTACACCGGAGTACACCGGGGAGCTGTTTTTT. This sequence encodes CASSSTPEYTGELFF.

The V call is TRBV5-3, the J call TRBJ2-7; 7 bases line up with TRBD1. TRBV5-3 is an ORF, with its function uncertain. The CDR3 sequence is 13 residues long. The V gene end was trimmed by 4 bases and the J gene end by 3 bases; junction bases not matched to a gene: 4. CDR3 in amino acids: CARSGTEDYEQYF. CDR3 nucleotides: TGTGCCAGAAGCGGGACAGAGGACTACGAGCAGTACTTC.

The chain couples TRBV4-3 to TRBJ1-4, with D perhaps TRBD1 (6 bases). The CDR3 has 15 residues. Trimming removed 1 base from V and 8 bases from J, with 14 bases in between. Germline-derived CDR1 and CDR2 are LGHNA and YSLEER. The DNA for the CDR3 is TGCGCCAGCAGCCAAGTGGGGGGGGCCGAGGAAAAACTGTTTTTT. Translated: CASSQVGGAEEKLFF.

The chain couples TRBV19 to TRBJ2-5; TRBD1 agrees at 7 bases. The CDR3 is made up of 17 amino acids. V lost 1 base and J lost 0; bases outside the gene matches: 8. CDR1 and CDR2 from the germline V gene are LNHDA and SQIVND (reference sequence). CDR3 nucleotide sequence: TGTGCCAGTAGTATAGGTCTCGGGACAGAGTACCAAGAGACCCAGTACTTC. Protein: CASSIGLGTEYQETQYF.

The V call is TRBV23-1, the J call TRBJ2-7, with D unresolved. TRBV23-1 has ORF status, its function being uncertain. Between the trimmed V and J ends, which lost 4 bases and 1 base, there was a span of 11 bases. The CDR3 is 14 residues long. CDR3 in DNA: TGCGCCAGCAGTCTCCCGAGGAGATCCTACGAGCAGTACTTC. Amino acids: CASSLPRRSYEQYF.

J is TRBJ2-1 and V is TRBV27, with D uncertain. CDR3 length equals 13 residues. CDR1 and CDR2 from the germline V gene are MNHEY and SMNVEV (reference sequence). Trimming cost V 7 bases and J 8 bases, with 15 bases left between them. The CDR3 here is CASTSIHEDEQFF. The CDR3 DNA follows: TGTGCCAGCACCAGTATCCATGAAGATGAGCAGTTCTTC.

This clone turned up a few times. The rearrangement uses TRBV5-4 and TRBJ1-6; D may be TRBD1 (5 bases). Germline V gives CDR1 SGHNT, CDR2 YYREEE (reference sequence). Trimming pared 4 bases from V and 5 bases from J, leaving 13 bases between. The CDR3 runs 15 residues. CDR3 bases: TGTGCCAGCAGCCTGTACTCCAGGGATAATTCACCCCTCCACTTT. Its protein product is CASSLYSRDNSPLHF. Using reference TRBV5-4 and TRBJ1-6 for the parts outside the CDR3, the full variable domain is ETGVTQSPTHLIKTRGQQVTLRCSSQSGHNTVSWYQQALGQGPQFIFQYYREEENGRGNFPPRFSGLQFPNYSSELNVNALELDDSALYLCASSLYSRDNSPLHFGNGTRLTVT.

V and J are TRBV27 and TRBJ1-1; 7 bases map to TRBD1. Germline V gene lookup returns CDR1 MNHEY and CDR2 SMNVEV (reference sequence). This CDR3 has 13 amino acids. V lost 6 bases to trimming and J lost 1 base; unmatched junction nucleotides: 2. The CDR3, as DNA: TGTGCCAGCAGGACAGGGTCGAACACTGAAGCTTTCTTT. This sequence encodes CASRTGSNTEAFF.

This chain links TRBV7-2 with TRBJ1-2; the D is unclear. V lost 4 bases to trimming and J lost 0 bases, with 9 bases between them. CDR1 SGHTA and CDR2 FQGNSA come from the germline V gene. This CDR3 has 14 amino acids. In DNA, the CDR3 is TGTGCCAGCAGCTCCCCAATAGCTAACTATGGCTACACCTTC. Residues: CASSSPIANYGYTF.

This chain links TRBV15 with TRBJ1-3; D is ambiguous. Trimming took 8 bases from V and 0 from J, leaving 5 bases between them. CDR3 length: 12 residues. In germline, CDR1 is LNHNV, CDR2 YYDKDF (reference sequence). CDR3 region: CATGRSGNTIYF. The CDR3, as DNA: TGTGCCACCGGCCGCTCTGGAAACACCATATATTTT.

This chain's CDR3 is CASSPEGYNAEAFF. The DNA of the CDR3 is TGCGCCAGCAGCCCGGAGGGGTATAATGCTGAAGCTTTCTTT. The chain joins TRBV5-1 to TRBJ1-1; possibly TRBD1 for D (5 bases). The CDR3 spans 14 residues. Germline CDR1 and CDR2: SGHRS and YFSETQ. Trimming removed 4 bases at V and 6 bases at J, with 16 bases between.

The CDR3 coding sequence is TGTGCCAGCAGCTCGGGACAAACCGGAAACACCATATATTTT. This gives the protein CASSSGQTGNTIYF. The chain is built from TRBV5-4 and TRBJ1-3; maybe TRBD1 (6 bases). The CDR3 length is 14 residues. The germline V gene encodes CDR1 SGHNT and CDR2 YYREEE (reference sequence). V dropped 3 bases and J dropped 4 bases, with 11 bases sitting between them.

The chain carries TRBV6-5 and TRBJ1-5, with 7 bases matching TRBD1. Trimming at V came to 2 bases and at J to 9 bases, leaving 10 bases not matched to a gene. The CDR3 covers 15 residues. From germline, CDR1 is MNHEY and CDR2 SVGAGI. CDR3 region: CASSYNRDSSGPQHF. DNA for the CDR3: TGTGCCAGCAGTTACAACCGGGACAGTAGTGGGCCCCAGCATTTT.

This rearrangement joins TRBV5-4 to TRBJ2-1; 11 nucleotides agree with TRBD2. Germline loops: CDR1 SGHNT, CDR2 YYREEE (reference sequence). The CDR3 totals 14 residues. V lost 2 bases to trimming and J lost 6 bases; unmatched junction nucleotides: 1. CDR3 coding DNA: TGTGCCAGCAGCTTTACTAGCGGGGGCAATGAGCAGTTCTTC. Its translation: CASSFTSGGNEQFF.

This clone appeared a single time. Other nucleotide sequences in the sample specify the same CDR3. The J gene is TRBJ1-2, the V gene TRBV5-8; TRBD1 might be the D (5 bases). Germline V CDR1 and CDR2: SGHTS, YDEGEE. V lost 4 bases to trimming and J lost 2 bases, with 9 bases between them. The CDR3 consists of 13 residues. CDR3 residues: CASSRTGNYGYTF. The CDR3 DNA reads TGTGCCAGCAGCCGAACAGGCAACTATGGCTACACCTTC.

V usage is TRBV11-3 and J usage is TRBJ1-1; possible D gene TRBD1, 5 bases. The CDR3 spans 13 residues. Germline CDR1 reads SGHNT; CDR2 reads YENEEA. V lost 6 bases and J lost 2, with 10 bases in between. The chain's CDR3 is CASSWGTNTEAFF. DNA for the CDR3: TGTGCCAGCAGTTGGGGCACTAACACTGAAGCTTTCTTT.

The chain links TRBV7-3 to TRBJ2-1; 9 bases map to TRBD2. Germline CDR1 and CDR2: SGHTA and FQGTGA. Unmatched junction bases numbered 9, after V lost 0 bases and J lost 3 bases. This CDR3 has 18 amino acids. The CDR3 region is CASSLTHTSGHFYNEQFF. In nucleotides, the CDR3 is TGTGCCAGCAGCTTAACTCATACTAGCGGGCATTTCTACAATGAGCAGTTCTTC.